This T cell receptor (beta chain) was obtained from a study of blood T cell repertoires in COVID-19. Sequencing was performed with immunoSEQ multiplex PCR; in TCRdb, only in-frame clones are kept and a portion is missing. The sample has about 280,000 clones; 85% are singletons. The receptor's source is a woman in her 50s who had recovered from COVID-19. Source material: PBMCs or T cells enriched from blood (not recorded which).

The CDR3 sequence is CASSERGGDNSPLHF. The CDR3 DNA reads TGTGCCAGCAGTGAACGGGGGGGGGATAATTCACCCCTCCACTTT. The chain couples TRBV2 to TRBJ1-6; D is possibly TRBD1 (5 bases). V gave up 2 bases and J gave up 5 bases, with 10 bases separating them. The CDR3 length is 15 residues. Germline assignment: CDR1 SNHLY and CDR2 FYNNEI.